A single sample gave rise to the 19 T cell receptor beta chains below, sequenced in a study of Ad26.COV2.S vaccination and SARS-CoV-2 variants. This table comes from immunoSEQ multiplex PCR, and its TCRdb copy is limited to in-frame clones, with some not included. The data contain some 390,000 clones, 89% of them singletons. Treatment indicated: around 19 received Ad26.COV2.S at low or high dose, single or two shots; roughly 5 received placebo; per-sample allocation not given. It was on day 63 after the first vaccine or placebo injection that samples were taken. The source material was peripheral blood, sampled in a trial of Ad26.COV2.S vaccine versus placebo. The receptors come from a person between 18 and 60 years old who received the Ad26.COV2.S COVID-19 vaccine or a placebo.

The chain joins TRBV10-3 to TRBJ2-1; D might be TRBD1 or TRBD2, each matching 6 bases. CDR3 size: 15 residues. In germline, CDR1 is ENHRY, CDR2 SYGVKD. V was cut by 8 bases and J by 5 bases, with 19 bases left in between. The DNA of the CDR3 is TGTGCCATCTCATGGACTACAGGGAAAGACAATGAGCAGTTCTTC. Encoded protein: CAISWTTGKDNEQFF.

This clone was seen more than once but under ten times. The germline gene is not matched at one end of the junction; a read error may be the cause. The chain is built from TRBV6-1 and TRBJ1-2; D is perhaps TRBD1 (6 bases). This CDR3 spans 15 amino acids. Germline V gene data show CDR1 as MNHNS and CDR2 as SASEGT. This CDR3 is CASREDDRNSYGYTF. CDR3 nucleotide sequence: TGTGCCAGCAGAGAAGACGACAGGAACTCCTATGGCTACACCTTC.

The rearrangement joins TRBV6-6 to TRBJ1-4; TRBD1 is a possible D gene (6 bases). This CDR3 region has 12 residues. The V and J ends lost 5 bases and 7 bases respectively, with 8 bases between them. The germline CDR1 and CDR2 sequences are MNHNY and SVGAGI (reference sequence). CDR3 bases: TGTGCCAGCAGTATACAGGGTGAAAAACTGTTTTTT. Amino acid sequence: CASSIQGEKLFF.

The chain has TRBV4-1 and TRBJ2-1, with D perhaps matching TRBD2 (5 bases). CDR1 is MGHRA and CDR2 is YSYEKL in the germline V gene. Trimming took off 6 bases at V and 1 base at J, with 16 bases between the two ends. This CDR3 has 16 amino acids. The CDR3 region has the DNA TGCGCCAGCAGTAAAATACGGGAAGGATCCTACAATGAGCAGTTCTTC. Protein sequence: CASSKIREGSYNEQFF.

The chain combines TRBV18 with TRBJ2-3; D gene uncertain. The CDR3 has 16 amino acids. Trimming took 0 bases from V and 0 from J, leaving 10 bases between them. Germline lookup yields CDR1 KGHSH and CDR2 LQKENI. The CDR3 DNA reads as TGTGCCAGCTCACCACCGAACCAGGCAAGCACAGATACGCAGTATTTT. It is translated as CASSPPNQASTDTQYF. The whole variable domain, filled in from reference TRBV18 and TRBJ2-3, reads NAGVMQNPRHLVRRRGQEARLRCSPMKGHSHVYWYRQLPEEGLKFMVYLQKENIIDESGMPKERFSAEFPKEGPSILRIQQVVRGDSAAYFCASSPPNQASTDTQYFGPGTRLTVL.

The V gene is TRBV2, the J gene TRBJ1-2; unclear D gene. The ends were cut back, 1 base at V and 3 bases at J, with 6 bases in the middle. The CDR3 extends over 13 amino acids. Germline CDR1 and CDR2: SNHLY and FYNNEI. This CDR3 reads CASSEVQHYGYTF. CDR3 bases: TGTGCCAGCAGTGAAGTACAGCACTATGGCTACACCTTC.

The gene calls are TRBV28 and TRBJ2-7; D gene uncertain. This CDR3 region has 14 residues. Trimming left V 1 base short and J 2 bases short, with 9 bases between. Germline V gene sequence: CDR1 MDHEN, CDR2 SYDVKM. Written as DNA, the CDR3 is TGTGCCAGCAGTTTATCGGAAACCACCTACGAGCAGTACTTC. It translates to CASSLSETTYEQYF.

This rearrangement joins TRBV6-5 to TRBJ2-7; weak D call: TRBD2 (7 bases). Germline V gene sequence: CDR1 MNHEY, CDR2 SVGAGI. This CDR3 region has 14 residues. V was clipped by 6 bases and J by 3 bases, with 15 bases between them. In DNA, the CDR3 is TGTGCCAGCAGAACAGGGAGGGGAGGCTACGAGCAGTACTTC. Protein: CASRTGRGGYEQYF.

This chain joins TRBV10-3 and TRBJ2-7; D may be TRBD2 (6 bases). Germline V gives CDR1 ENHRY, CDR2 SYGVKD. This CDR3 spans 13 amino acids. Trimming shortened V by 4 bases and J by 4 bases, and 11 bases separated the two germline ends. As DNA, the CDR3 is TGTGCCATCAGTGGGCGGGACGGGTACGAGCAGTACTTC. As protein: CAISGRDGYEQYF.

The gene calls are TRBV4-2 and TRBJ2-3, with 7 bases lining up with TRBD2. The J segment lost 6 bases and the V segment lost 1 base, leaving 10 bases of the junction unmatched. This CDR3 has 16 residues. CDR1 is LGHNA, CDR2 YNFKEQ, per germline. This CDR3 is CASSQGRAGSGDTQYF. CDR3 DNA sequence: TGTGCCAGCAGCCAAGGTCGAGCGGGATCAGGCGATACGCAGTATTTT.

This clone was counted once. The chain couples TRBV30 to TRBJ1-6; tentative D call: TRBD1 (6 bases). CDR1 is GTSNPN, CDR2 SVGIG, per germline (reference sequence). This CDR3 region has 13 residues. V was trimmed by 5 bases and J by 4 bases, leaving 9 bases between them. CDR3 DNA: TGTGCCTGGGCACAGGGATATAATTCACCCCTCCACTTT. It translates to CAWAQGYNSPLHF.

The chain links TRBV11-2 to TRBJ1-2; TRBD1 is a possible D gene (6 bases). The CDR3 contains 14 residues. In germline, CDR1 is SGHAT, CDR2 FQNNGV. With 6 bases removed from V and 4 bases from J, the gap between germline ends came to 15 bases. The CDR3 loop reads CASRRSGESYGYTF. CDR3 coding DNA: TGTGCCAGCAGGCGGTCAGGGGAATCCTATGGCTACACCTTC.

DNA for the CDR3: TGTGCCAGCAGCCCGGACGGTCCAAATGAAAAACTGTTTTTT. Its protein is CASSPDGPNEKLFF. The gene calls are TRBV7-9 and TRBJ1-4; D is undetermined. The germline V gene has CDR1 SEHNR and CDR2 FQNEAQ (reference sequence). This CDR3 has 14 amino acids. V shed 5 bases and J shed 5 bases, with 12 bases lying between them.

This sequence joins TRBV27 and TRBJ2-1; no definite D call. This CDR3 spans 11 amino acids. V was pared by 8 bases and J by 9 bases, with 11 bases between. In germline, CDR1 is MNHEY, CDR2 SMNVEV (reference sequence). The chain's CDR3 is CASVRMGEQFF. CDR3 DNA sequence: TGTGCCAGCGTTAGGATGGGTGAGCAGTTCTTC.

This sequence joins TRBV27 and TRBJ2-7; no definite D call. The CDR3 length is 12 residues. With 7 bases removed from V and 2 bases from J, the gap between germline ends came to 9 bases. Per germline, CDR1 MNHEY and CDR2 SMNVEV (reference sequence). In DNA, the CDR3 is TGTGCCAGCACAAGCAAAACCTACGAGCAGTACTTC. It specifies CASTSKTYEQYF.

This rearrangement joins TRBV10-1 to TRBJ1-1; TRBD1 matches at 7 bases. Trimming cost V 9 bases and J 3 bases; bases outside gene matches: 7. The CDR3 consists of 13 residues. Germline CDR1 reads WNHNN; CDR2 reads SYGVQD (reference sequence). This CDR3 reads CASSRDRYTEAFF. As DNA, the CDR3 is TGCGCCAGTTCCCGGGACAGATACACTGAAGCTTTCTTT.

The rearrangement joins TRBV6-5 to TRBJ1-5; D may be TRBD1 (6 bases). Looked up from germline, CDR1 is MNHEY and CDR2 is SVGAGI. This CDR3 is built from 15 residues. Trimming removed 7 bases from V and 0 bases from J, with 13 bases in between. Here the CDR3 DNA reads TGTGCCAGCACCCCGACAGGACCTAGCAATCAGCCCCAGCATTTT. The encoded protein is CASTPTGPSNQPQHF.

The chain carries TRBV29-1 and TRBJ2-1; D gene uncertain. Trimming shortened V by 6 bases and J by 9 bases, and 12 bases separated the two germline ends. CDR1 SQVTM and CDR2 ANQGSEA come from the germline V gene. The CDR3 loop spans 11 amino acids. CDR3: CSVDIAAEQFF. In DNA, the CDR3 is TGCAGCGTAGATATAGCTGCTGAGCAGTTCTTC.

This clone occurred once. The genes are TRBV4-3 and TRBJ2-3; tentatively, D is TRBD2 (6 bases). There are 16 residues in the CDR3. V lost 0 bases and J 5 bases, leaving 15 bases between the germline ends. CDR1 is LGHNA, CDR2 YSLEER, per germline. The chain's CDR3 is CASSQDALRRVDTQYF. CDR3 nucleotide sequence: TGCGCCAGCAGCCAAGATGCTTTGCGGAGGGTAGATACGCAGTATTTT.